This T cell receptor (beta chain) was found in a study of shared clonotypes between healthy human individuals. Each replicate PCR on the sorted subsets used approximately 180 ng DNA (around 30,000 T cell genomes). Profiling relied on immunoSEQ multiplex PCR, and the TCRdb table lists in-frame clones only, not all of them. Found here are roughly 700,000 clones, roughly 70% of them singletons; the top ten hold less than 2%. This CDR3 is built from 16 residues. The germline V gene encodes CDR1 MNHNY and CDR2 SVGAGI (reference sequence). Between the trimmed V and J ends, which lost 0 bases and 3 bases, there was a span of 12 bases.

The receptor's source is a woman in her twenties or thirties in good health. This chain joins TRBV6-6 and TRBJ2-1; D possibly corresponds to TRBD1 (6 bases). The sample taken for sequencing was memory CD4+ T cells sorted from blood. Subset specified: CD45RA-negative fraction. As DNA, the CDR3 is TGTGCCAGCAGTTACTCAAAACTAGGGGGCTACAATGAGCAGTTCTTC. Its protein product is CASSYSKLGGYNEQFF.